This T cell receptor beta chain emerged from a study of T cell responses to AZD1222 COVID-19 vaccine. Comment on this clone: Its antigen is unknown.

Study-level points and caveats: Only five or six AZD1222 recipients were seropositive at baseline. Donors were mostly white British, more females; clonal diversity possibly underestimated. Unmutated variant regions are reportedly targeted by nearly half of spike-specific TCRs.

This CDR3 is 15 amino acids long. The V and J ends lost 2 bases and 3 bases respectively, with 11 bases between them. The V gene's germline CDR1 is LGHDT and CDR2 YNNKEL (reference sequence). Profiled with immunoSEQ multiplex PCR; TCRdb holds only in-frame clones, not every one. The table includes some 90,000 clones, about 88% detected once. This sequence originates from an adult in good health. The chain is built from TRBV3-1 (or the pseudogene TRBV3-2) and TRBJ2-1; perhaps TRBD1 as D (6 bases). Sequenced here: peripheral blood, sampled on day 0 of AZD1222 vaccination. In nucleotides, the CDR3 is TGTGCCAGCAGCCAACCGGGACATAACTACAATGAGCAGTTCTTC. This translates into CASSQPGHNYNEQFF.